This TCR beta chain originates from a study of blood T cell repertoires in COVID-19. Across the study: PBMCs, B-cell-depleted T cells, or T cells were the source of the cDNA or gDNA that made up the material.

The germline gives CDR1 ENHRY, CDR2 SYGVKD. J was trimmed by 5 bases and V by 6 bases; bases with no gene match: 3. This CDR3 has 13 residues. Authors' data handling: The authors estimated nucleated cell counts from reference gene primer amplification. Assay: immunoSEQ multiplex PCR; the TCRdb copy retains only in-frame clones and omits some. V and J calls and clone size are those listed in that table; D and trimming were worked out from the DNA. The sample consists of about 90,000 clones, roughly 89% of them appearing once. The material sequenced was peripheral blood. The origin of this receptor is a woman in her 70s with acute or convalescent COVID-19. The chain uses TRBV10-3 and TRBJ1-1; 10 bases are a match to TRBD1. Written as DNA, the CDR3 is TGTGCCATCAGAGGGGACAGGGGTACTGAAGCTTTCTTT. This gives the protein CAIRGDRGTEAFF.